This T cell receptor (beta chain) comes out of a study of shared clonotypes between healthy human individuals. Overall study: The plates for each donor numbered three CD4 naive, three CD4 memory, two CD8 naive and one CD8 memory. Study results and limitations: Though the depth was large, rarefaction showed that sorted-subset sequencing was incomplete. Some clonotypes were shared by all four sorted-subset donors, while others were not shared. The non-shared ones had lower generation probabilities than the shared ones.

With respect to this clone: What it binds is unknown.

Produced via immunoSEQ multiplex PCR; TCRdb's table is partial and in-frame only. The data show about 1.1 million clones, with about 80% seen just once and approximately 0.9% held by the top ten. Trimming took 0 bases from V and 8 from J, leaving 12 bases between them. The CDR3 sequence is 14 residues long. Germline-derived CDR1 and CDR2 are SGHRS and YFSETQ. The authors divided CD4+ cells into CD45RA+ naive and CD45RA-negative memory subsets. V gene TRBV5-1 combines with J gene TRBJ1-3; D is possibly TRBD1 (5 bases). The sample consisted of memory CD4+ T cells from PBMCs. Documented subset: CD45RA-negative fraction. The TCR was taken from a man aged 18 to 30 in good health. Some clones in this sample may be carry-over from other donors' samples. CDR3 region: CASSLDGGGDTIYF. In nucleotides, the CDR3 is TGCGCCAGCAGCTTGGACGGGGGAGGAGACACCATATATTTT.